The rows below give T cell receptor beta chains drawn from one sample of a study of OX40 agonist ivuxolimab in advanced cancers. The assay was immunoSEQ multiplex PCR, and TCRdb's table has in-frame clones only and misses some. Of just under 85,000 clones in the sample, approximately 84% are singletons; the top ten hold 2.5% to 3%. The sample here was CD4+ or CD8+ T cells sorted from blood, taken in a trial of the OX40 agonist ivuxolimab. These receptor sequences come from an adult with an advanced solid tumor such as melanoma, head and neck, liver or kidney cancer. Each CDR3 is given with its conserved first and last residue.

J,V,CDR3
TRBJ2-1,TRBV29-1,CSVDGRGARNEQFF
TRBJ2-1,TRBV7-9,CASSSLSGGRYNEQFF
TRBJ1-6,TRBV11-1,CASSLGKTGMNSPLHF
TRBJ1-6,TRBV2,CASMGEVDSPLHF
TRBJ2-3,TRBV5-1,CASSPGATGRTDTQYF
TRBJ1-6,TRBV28,CASFTGALNSPLHF
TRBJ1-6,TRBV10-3,CAIRTGTRNSPLHF
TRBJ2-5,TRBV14,CASSQAAGNQETQYF
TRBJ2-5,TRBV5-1,CASRWDRVGQETQYF
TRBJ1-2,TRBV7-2,CASSLNQGFEGYTF
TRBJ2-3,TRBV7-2,CASSLRASTDTQYF
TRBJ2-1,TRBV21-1,CASLRSGFF
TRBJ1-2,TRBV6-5,CASSYRPRTLNYGYTF
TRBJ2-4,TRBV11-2,CASSLAIRGGGWTKNIQYF
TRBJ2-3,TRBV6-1,CASSEQGPSTDTQYF
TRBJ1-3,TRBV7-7,CASSAGQGGGNTIYF
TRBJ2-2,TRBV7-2,CASSLVGSGGAPGELFF
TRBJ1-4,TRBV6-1,CASSEGQYNEKLFF
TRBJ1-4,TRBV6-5,CASSYSISGEKLFF
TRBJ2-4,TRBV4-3,CASSQDYKVRQGIAKNIQYF
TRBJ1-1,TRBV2,CASSSSVVTEAFF
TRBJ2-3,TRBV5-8,CASSSGTGGKSDTQYF
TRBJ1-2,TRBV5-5,CASSPQGTGTFGYTF